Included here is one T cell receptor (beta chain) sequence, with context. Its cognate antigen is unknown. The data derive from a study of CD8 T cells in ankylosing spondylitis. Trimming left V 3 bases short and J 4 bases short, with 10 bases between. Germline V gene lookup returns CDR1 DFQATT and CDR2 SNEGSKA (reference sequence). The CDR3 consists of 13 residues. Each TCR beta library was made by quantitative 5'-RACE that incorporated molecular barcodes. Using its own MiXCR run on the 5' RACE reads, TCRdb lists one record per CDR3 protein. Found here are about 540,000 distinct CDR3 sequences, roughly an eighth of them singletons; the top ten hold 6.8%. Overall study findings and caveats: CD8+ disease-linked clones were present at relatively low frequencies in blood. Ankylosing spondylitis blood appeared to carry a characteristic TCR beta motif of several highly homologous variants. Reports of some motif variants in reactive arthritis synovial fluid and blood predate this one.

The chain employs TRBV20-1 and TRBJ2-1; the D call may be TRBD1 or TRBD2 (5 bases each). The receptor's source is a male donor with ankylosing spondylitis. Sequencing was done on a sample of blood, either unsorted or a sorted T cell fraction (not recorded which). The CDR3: CSASRDLYNEQFF. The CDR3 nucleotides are TGCAGTGCTAGCAGGGACCTATACAATGAGCAGTTCTTC.